The clone carrying this T cell receptor beta chain was seen only a few times. The sample comes from a study of blood T cell repertoires in COVID-19. Here immunoSEQ multiplex PCR was the method, and the copy in TCRdb shows in-frame clones only, minus some. The top ten clones hold approximately 8% of a sample with approximately 170,000 clones, around four fifths of them seen once. Material: PBMCs or T cells enriched from blood (not recorded which). The receptor was derived from a woman in her 50s who had recovered from COVID-19.

CDR3 DNA: TGTGCCAGCACTACTTCCGGGACAGGGAATGAAAAACTGTTTTTT. Its translation is CASTTSGTGNEKLFF. V is TRBV28 and J is TRBJ1-4, with TRBD1 identical over 9 bases. This CDR3 has 15 residues. Germline CDR1 is MDHEN and CDR2 is SYDVKM. Germline trimming cut 7 bases from V and 5 bases from J; bases unmatched to any gene: 8.